This TCR beta chain derives from a study of beta chain features in type 1 diabetes. V was cut by 5 bases and J by 2 bases, with 18 bases left in between. Germline CDR1 SGHRS, CDR2 YFSETQ. CDR3 length: 16 residues. Findings and limits, study-wide: Amplification by PCR could prefer shorter templates, with the same effect in patients and controls. People with Type 1 diabetes carried modestly yet significantly shorter TCRB CDR3s in all four CD4+ subsets.

Sequenced material consisted of expressed TCRB transcripts (all of the isolated RNA was reverse transcribed). Generated by immunoSEQ multiplex PCR, the TCRdb table keeps only in-frame clones and is missing some. The profile shows 120,000 to 150,000 clones, more than 10% of them singletons. Sorting that relied on CD45RO/CCR7/CD25/CD127/CD95/CD27 yielded CD4+ naive, central memory, regulatory and stem cell-like memory cells. The table lists this clone with a few counts. Its antigen is still unknown. Sequenced sample: central memory CD4+ T cells from blood. V and J are TRBV5-1 and TRBJ2-3, with D perhaps matching TRBD1 or TRBD2 (6 bases each). The sequence came from a man between 18 and 35 years old with type 1 diabetes. CDR3 in DNA: TGCGCCAGCAGTCAACCCGGAGGGACACCCACAGATACGCAGTATTTT. It specifies CASSQPGGTPTDTQYF. The variable domain in full, completed from reference TRBV5-1 and TRBJ2-3, reads KAGVTQTPRYLIKTRGQQVTLSCSPISGHRSVSWYQQTPGQGLQFLFEYFSETQRNKGNFPGRFSGRQFSNSRSEMNVSTLELGDSALYLCASSQPGGTPTDTQYFGPGTRLTVL.